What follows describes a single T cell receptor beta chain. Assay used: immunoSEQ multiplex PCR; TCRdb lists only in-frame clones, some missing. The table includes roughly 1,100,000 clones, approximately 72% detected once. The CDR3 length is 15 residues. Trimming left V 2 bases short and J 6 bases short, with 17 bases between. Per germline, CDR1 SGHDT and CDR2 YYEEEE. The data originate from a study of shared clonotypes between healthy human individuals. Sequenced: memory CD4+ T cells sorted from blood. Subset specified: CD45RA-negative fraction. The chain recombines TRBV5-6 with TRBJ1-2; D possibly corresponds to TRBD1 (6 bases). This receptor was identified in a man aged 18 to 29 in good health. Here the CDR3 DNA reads TGTGCCAGCAGCTTAGAGAACAGGGTAGGACATGGCTACACCTTC. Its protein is CASSLENRVGHGYTF.